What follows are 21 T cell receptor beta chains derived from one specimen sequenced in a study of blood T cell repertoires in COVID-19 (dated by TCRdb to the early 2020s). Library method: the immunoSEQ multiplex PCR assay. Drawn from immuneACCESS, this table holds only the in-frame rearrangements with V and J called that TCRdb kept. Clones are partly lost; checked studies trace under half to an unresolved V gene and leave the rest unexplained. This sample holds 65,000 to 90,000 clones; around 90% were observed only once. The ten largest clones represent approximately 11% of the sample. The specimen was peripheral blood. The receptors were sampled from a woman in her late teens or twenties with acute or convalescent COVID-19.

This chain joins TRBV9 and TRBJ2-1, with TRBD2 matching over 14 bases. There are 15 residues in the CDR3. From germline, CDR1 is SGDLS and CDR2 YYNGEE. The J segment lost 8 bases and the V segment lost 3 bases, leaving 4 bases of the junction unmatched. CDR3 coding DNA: TGTGCCAGCAGCGGACTAGCGGGAGGGCTCGATGAGCAGTTCTTC. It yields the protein CASSGLAGGLDEQFF.

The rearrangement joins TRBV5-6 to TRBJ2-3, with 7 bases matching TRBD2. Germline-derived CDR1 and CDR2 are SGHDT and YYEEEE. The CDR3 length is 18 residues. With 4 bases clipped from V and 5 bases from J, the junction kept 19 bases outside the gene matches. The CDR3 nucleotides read TGTGCCAGCAGCGTCCGGGACTTCCGGGGGGTTCGTTTAGATACGCAGTATTTT. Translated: CASSVRDFRGVRLDTQYF.

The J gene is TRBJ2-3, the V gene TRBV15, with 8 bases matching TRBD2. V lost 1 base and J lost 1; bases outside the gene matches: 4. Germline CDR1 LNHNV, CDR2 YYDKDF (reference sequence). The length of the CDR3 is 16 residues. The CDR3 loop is CATSRGPGGGTDTQYF. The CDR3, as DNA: TGTGCCACCAGCAGAGGCCCGGGGGGGGGCACAGATACGCAGTATTTT.

CDR3 bases: TGTGCCTGGAGATCTGACAGGGTGGTGTCACCCCTCCACTTT. As protein: CAWRSDRVVSPLHF. J is TRBJ1-6 and V is TRBV30; TRBD1 matches 7 bases. This CDR3 contains 14 residues. V was clipped by 3 bases and J by 10 bases; unmatched bases: 9. The germline V gene has CDR1 GTSNPN and CDR2 SVGIG (reference sequence). The full variable domain, rest sourced from reference TRBV30 and TRBJ1-6, is SQTIHQWPATLVQPVGSPLSLECTVEGTSNPNLYWYRQAAGRGLQLLFYSVGIGQISSEVPQNLSASRPQDRQFILSSKKLLLSDSGFYLCAWRSDRVVSPLHFGNGTRLTVT.

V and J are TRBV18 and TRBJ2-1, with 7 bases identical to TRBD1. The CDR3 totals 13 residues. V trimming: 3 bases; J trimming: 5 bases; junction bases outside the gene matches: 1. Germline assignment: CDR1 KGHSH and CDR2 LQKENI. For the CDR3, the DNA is TGTGCCAGCTCACCGGGACAGAACAATGAGCAGTTCTTC. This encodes CASSPGQNNEQFF.

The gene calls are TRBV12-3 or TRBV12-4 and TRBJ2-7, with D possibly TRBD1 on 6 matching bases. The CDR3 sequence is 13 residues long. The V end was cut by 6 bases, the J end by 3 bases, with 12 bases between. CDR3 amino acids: CASRRTGSYEQYF. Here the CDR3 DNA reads TGTGCCAGCAGACGAACAGGGAGCTACGAGCAGTACTTC.

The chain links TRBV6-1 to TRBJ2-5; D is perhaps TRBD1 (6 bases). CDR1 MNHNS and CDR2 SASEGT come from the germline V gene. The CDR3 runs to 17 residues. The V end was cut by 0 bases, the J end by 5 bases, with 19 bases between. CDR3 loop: CASSEASLRTASETQYF. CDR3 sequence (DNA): TGTGCCAGCAGTGAAGCGTCCCTTAGGACAGCCTCGGAGACCCAGTACTTC.

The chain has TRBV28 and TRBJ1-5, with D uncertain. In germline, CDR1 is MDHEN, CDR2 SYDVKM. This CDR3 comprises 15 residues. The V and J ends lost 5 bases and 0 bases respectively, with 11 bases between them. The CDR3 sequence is CASSRGSFSNQPQHF. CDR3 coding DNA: TGTGCCAGCAGTCGGGGAAGTTTTAGCAATCAGCCCCAGCATTTT.

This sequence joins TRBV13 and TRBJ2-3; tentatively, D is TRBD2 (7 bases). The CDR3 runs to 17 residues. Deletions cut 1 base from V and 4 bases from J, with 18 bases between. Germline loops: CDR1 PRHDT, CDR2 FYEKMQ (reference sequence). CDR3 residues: CASSLVGAGARPDTQYF. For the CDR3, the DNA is TGTGCCAGCAGCTTAGTGGGGGCGGGAGCACGCCCAGATACGCAGTATTTT.

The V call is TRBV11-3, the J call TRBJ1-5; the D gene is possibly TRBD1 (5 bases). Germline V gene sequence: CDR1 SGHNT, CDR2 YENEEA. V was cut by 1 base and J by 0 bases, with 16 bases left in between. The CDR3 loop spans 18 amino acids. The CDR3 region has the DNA TGTGCCAGCAGCTTAGCGACATCAGGGAACGATAGCAATCAGCCCCAGCATTTT. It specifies CASSLATSGNDSNQPQHF.

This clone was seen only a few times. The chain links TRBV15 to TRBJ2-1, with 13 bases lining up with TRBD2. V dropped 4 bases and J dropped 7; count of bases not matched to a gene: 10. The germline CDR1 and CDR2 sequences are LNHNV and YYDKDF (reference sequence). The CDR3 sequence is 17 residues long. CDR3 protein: CATSTFGTSGVGNEQFF. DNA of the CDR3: TGTGCCACCAGCACCTTTGGGACTAGCGGGGTTGGTAATGAGCAGTTCTTC.

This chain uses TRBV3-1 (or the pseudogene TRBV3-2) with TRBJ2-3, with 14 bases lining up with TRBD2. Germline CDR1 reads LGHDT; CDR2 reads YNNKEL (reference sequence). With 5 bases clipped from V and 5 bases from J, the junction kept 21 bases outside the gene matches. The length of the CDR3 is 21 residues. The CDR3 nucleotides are TGTGCCAGCAGCACACGTACCCCGGGACTAGCGGGAGAAATCTTTATAGATACGCAGTATTTT. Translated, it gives CASSTRTPGLAGEIFIDTQYF.

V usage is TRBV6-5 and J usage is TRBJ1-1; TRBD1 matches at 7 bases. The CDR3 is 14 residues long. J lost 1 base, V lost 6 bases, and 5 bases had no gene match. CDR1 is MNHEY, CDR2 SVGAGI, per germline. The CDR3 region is CASSRTGSNTEAFF. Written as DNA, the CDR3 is TGTGCCAGCAGCAGGACAGGCTCGAACACTGAAGCTTTCTTT.

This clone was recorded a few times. CDR3 sequence reads: CASSLLASYEQYF. Here the CDR3 DNA reads TGTGCCAGCAGCTTACTGGCAAGCTACGAGCAGTACTTC. The J gene is TRBJ2-7, the V gene TRBV11-2; D gene ambiguous. Germline V gene lookup returns CDR1 SGHAT and CDR2 FQNNGV. The CDR3 extends over 13 amino acids. The V end lost 2 bases, the J end lost 3 bases, and 8 bases lay between the germline ends. The whole variable domain, remainder taken from reference TRBV11-2 and TRBJ2-7, is EAGVAQSPRYKIIEKRQSVAFWCNPISGHATLYWYQQILGQGPKLLIQFQNNGVVDDSQLPKDRFSAERLKGVDSTLKIQPAKLEDSAVYLCASSLLASYEQYFGPGTRLTVT.

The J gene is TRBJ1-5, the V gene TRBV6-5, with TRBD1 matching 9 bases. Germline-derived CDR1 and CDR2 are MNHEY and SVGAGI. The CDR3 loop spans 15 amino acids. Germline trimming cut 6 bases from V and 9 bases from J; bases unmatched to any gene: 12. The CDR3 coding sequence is TGTGCCAGCAGAGGAGAAGGGACAGGGTTCTCGCCCCAGCATTTT. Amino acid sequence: CASRGEGTGFSPQHF.

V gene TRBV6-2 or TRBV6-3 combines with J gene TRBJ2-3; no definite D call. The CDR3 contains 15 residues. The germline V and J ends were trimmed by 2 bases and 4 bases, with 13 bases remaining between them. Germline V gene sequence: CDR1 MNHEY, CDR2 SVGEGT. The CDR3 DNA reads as TGTGCCAGCAGTTACCGCGTCTACGAAGCAGATACGCAGTATTTT. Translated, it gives CASSYRVYEADTQYF.

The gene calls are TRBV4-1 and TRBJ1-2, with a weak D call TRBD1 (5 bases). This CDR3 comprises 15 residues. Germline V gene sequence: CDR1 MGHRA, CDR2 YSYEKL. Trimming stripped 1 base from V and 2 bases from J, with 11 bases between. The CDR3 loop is CASSQVLGQNYGYTF. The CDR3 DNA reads TGCGCCAGCAGCCAAGTTCTGGGGCAGAACTATGGCTACACCTTC.

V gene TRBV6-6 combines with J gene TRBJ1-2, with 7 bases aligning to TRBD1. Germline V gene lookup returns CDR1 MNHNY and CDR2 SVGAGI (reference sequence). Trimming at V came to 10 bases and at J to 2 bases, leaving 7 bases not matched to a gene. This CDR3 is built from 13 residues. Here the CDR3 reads CAIQGTANYGYTF. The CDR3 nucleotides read TGTGCCATCCAGGGGACAGCCAACTATGGCTACACCTTC.

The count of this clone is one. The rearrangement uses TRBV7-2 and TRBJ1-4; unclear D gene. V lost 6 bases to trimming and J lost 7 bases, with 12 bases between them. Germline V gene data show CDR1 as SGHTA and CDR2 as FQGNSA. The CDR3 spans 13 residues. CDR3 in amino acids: CASSFRYGEKLFF. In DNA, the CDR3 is TGTGCCAGCAGTTTCCGCTATGGTGAAAAACTGTTTTTT.

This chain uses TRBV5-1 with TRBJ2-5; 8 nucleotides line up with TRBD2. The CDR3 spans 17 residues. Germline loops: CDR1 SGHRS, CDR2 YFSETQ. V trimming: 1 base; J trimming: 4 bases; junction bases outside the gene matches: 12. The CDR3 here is CASSLSAGAGVGETQYF. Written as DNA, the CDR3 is TGCGCCAGCAGCTTGTCAGCGGGAGCAGGTGTCGGAGAGACCCAGTACTTC.

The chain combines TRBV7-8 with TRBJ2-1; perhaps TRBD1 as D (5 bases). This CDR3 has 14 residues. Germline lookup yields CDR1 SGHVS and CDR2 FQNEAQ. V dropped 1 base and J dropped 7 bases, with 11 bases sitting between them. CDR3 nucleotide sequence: TGTGCCAGCAGCTTAGGGGGCTTGTTTAATGAGCAGTTCTTC. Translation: CASSLGGLFNEQFF.